This T cell receptor (beta chain) was profiled in a study of T cell responses to AZD1222 COVID-19 vaccine. On the study more broadly: Analyses pooled second doses at about 4 or about 12 weeks. General observations from the study: Baseline serostatus was positive in only a handful of AZD1222 recipients. Most donors were white British and more were female, and clonal diversity was possibly underestimated. Spike-specific TCR depth and breadth grew after two AZD1222 doses.

A remark on this clone: The antigen remains undetermined.

Between the trimmed V and J ends, which lost 5 bases and 5 bases, there was a span of 9 bases. CDR3 length equals 13 residues. The germline CDR1 and CDR2 sequences are SGHAT and FQNNGV. Sequencing was performed with immunoSEQ multiplex PCR; in TCRdb, only in-frame clones are kept and a portion is missing. This table has 120,000 or so clones, roughly 90% appearing once. This sample comprised peripheral blood, obtained on day 0 of AZD1222 vaccination. This receptor was taken from an adult in good health. The chain has TRBV11-2 and TRBJ2-2; D might be TRBD1 (6 bases). Written as DNA, the CDR3 is TGTGCCAGCAGCGCCGACAGGACCGGGGAGCTGTTTTTT. Translated, it gives CASSADRTGELFF.